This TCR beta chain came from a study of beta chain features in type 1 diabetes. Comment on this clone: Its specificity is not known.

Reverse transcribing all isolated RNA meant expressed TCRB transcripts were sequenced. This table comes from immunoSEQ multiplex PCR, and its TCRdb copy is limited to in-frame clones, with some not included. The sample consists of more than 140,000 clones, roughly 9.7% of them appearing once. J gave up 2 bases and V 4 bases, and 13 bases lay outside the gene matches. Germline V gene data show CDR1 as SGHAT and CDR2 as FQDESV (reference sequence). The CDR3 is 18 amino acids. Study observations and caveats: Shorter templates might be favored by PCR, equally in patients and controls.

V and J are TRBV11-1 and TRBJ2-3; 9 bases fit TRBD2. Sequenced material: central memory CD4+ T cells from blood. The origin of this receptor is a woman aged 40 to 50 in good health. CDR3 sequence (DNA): TGTGCCAGCAGCTCGTCAGGCGTTAGCGGGGGCCACACAGATACGCAGTATTTT. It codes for CASSSSGVSGGHTDTQYF. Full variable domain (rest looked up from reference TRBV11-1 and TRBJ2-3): EAEVAQSPRYKITEKSQAVAFWCDPISGHATLYWYRQILGQGPELLVQFQDESVVDDSQLPKDRFSAERLKGVDSTLKIQPAELGDSAMYLCASSSSGVSGGHTDTQYFGPGTRLTVL.